This entry concerns a single T cell receptor beta chain. CDR3 length: 19 amino acids. The germline gives CDR1 LNHDA, CDR2 SQIVND (reference sequence). Deletions cut 6 bases from V and 2 bases from J, with 26 bases between. The sample is drawn from a study of control samples from healthy donors and cancer patients. Sequencing was performed with immunoSEQ multiplex PCR; in TCRdb, only in-frame clones are kept and a portion is missing. The sample has approximately 90,000 clones; just over 90% are singletons. The sequence was obtained from a woman aged 30 to 39 in good health. The chain joins TRBV19 to TRBJ1-5; TRBD1 is a possible D gene (6 bases). Sequenced sample: blood. The chain's CDR3 is CASRTDSRGLLLGNQPQHF. The CDR3 DNA follows: TGTGCCAGTAGGACGGACAGTCGGGGCTTACTCCTCGGCAATCAGCCCCAGCATTTT.